This entry lists 23 T cell receptor beta chains sequenced from one sample in a study of T cells in women clearing cervical HPV infection. TCRdb's table, derived via immunoSEQ multiplex PCR, lists solely in-frame clones and lacks some. The sample's table shows 20,000 to 25,000 clones. The material sequenced was blood buffy coat. These receptors all stem from a woman aged 18 to 75 with a cervical HPV16 infection that either progressed to CIN3+ or cleared (not recorded which).

Note on this clone: The CDR3 end is not reached by the read, which stops 3 residues before it; the germline J gene fills it in. This chain joins TRBV7-9 and TRBJ2-7; 9 bases match TRBD1. This CDR3 comprises 14 residues. The germline V gene encodes CDR1 SEHNR and CDR2 FQNEAQ (reference sequence). The V segment lost 5 bases and the J segment 5 bases; nucleotides outside the gene matches: 7. The CDR3 bases that were read are TGTGCCAGCAGCCCCCGGGACAGGGTTGACGAG. Amino acids: CASSPRDRVDE. The whole CDR3 protein is CASSPRDRVDEQYF.

Details on this clone: With the read ending 3 residues before the CDR3 end, the germline J gene is used to fill in that end. The chain has TRBV6-2 or TRBV6-3 and TRBJ1-2; D unresolved. The germline CDR1 and CDR2 sequences are MNHEY and SVGEGT. The CDR3 has 13 amino acids. CDR3 DNA, as far as it was read: TGTGCCAGCAGTTTCCGCTTAAGCCGGGGC. It codes for CASSFRLSRG. The entire CDR3 protein is CASSFRLSRGYTF.

To note about this clone: The read ends 3 residues shy of where the CDR3 ends; the end is completed using the germline J gene. The genes are TRBV5-1 and TRBJ2-2; D is perhaps TRBD1 (6 bases). The CDR3 has 14 amino acids. The V end was cut by 2 bases, the J end by 7 bases, with 12 bases between. The V gene's germline CDR1 is SGHRS and CDR2 YFSETQ. The CDR3 DNA, read in part, is TGCGCCAGCAGCTTAACCACAGGGATCGGGGAG. It codes for CASSLTTGIGE. The entire CDR3 sequence reads CASSLTTGIGELFF. The full variable domain, completed using reference TRBV5-1 and TRBJ2-2, is KAGVTQTPRYLIKTRGQQVTLSCSPISGHRSVSWYQQTPGQGLQFLFEYFSETQRNKGNFPGRFSGRQFSNSRSEMNVSTLELGDSALYLCASSLTTGIGELFFGEGSRLTVL.

As for this clone: The CDR3 extends 3 residues past the end of the read, so its final part is completed from the germline J gene. This chain joins TRBV7-9 and TRBJ1-1, with D possibly being TRBD1 (5 bases). CDR3 length: 15 amino acids. V dropped 5 bases and J dropped 0 bases, with 13 bases sitting between them. CDR1 and CDR2 from the germline V gene are SEHNR and FQNEAQ (reference sequence). CDR3 amino acids: CASSPGGRVNTEAFF. Incomplete CDR3 DNA: TGTGCCAGCAGCCCGGGGGGGAGGGTGAACACTGAA.

To note about this clone: The read gets to within 3 residues of the CDR3 end, and the germline J gene fills in the rest. The chain carries TRBV20-1 and TRBJ2-5, with D perhaps TRBD2 (6 bases). Germline V gene lookup returns CDR1 DFQATT and CDR2 SNEGSKA (reference sequence). The CDR3 spans 12 residues. V lost 5 bases, J lost 5 bases, and 12 bases lay in between. Incomplete CDR3 DNA: TGCAGTGCTTTTGGAGGGCGTGAGACC. Its translation is CSAFGGRET. The complete CDR3 protein is CSAFGGRETQYF.

As concerns this clone: From the germline J gene comes the end of the CDR3, since the read stops 3 residues before it. The chain joins TRBV30 to TRBJ2-7; tentatively, D is TRBD1 (6 bases). The CDR3 has 12 residues. The germline CDR1 and CDR2 sequences are GTSNPN and SVGIG (reference sequence). V lost 0 bases and J lost 3, with 6 bases in between. The DNA read from the CDR3 is TGTGCCTGGAGTGTAGGGGGCTACGAG. This translates into CAWSVGGYE. The whole CDR3 protein reads CAWSVGGYEQYF.

As concerns this clone: Read data end 3 residues before the CDR3 end; the end is taken from the germline J gene. The chain uses TRBV10-3 and TRBJ2-1; TRBD2 aligns across 7 bases. This CDR3 has 13 amino acids. With V trimmed by 2 bases and J by 8 bases, 3 bases remained unmatched. From germline, CDR1 is ENHRY and CDR2 SYGVKD. Partial CDR3 DNA: TGTGCCATCAGTGAGGGGGGGGGAGATGAG. As protein: CAISEGGGDE. The entire CDR3 is CAISEGGGDEQFF.

As concerns this clone: The CDR3 extends 3 residues past the end of the read, so its final part is completed from the germline J gene. The genes are TRBV5-1 and TRBJ2-1, with D tentatively TRBD1 (5 bases). In germline, CDR1 is SGHRS, CDR2 YFSETQ. The CDR3 is 13 amino acids. V was cut by 0 bases and J by 8 bases, with 9 bases left in between. The sequenced CDR3 bases are TGCGCCAGCAGCTTGGGGCCACAGGATGAG. Its translation is CASSLGPQDE. The whole CDR3 protein is CASSLGPQDEQFF.

CDR3 residues: CASSFHRTGQETQYF. CDR3 DNA, as far as it was read: TGTGCCAGCAGTTTCCATCGGACAGGACAAGAGACC. The V and J genes are TRBV12-3 or TRBV12-4 and TRBJ2-5; 7 positions match TRBD1. Read data end 3 residues before the CDR3 end; the end is taken from the germline J gene. The CDR3 has 15 residues. The trim removed 3 bases at V and 2 bases at J, leaving 6 bases unmatched.

A word on this clone: The read falls 3 residues short of the CDR3 end, and the missing part is taken from the germline J gene. This chain links TRBV28 with TRBJ2-3; 8 bases fit TRBD1. J was trimmed by 5 bases and V by 6 bases; bases with no gene match: 10. CDR1 and CDR2 (germline): MDHEN, SYDVKM. CDR3 size: 15 residues. The DNA read from the CDR3 is TGTGCCAGCAGCCCGCGACAGGGGTTAGGAGATACG. It encodes CASSPRQGLGDT. The full CDR3 sequence reads CASSPRQGLGDTQYF.

About this clone: From the germline J gene comes the end of the CDR3, since the read stops 3 residues before it. The V gene is TRBV12-3 or TRBV12-4, the J gene TRBJ2-1, with TRBD2 matching 13 bases. The CDR3 contains 15 residues. Trimming removed 3 bases from V and 7 bases from J; junction bases left unmatched: 3. CDR3 DNA (partial): TGTGCCAGCAGTTTGACTAGCGGGGGGAAAAATGAG. Translated: CASSLTSGGKNE. Given in full, the CDR3 is CASSLTSGGKNEQFF.

As for this clone: Sequencing ends 3 residues short of the CDR3 end; the germline J gene provides the rest. The chain carries TRBV20-1 and TRBJ1-5, with a weak D call TRBD1 (5 bases). Germline-derived CDR1 and CDR2 are DFQATT and SNEGSKA (reference sequence). CDR3 size: 13 residues. The V end was cut by 6 bases, the J end by 3 bases, with 12 bases between. The CDR3 bases that were read are TGCAGTGCCTCCCAAGGGGCCAATCAGCCC. The encoded protein is CSASQGANQP. The full CDR3 sequence reads CSASQGANQPQHF.

With regard to this clone: The read stops 3 residues short of the end of the CDR3; the missing end is completed from the germline J gene. The V and J genes are TRBV5-1 and TRBJ2-2, with TRBD2 identical over 11 bases. This CDR3 contains 17 residues. J lost 1 base, V lost 4 bases, and 6 bases had no gene match. Germline V gene lookup returns CDR1 SGHRS and CDR2 YFSETQ. The CDR3 sequence is CASSAGLAAVNTGELFF. Incomplete CDR3 DNA: TGCGCCAGCAGCGCGGGACTAGCGGCCGTGAACACCGGGGAG.

Comments on this clone: The CDR3 extends 3 residues past the end of the read, so its final part is completed from the germline J gene. This chain joins TRBV20-1 and TRBJ2-7; TRBD1 aligns across 7 bases. The CDR3 length is 15 residues. CDR1 and CDR2 (germline): DFQATT, SNEGSKA (reference sequence). V was pared by 1 base and J by 0 bases, with 6 bases of the junction left unmatched. CDR3 amino acids: CSARGTGLPSYEQYF. The part of the CDR3 DNA that was read is TGCAGTGCTAGAGGGACAGGATTACCCTCCTACGAG.

For this clone: Read data end 3 residues before the CDR3 end; the end is taken from the germline J gene. The chain couples TRBV18 to TRBJ1-1; the D gene is possibly TRBD1 (5 bases). Germline V gene data show CDR1 as KGHSH and CDR2 as LQKENI. The CDR3 is 13 residues long. The part of the CDR3 DNA that was read is TGTGCCAGCTCATCAACGAATACAGGAGAA. Protein product: CASSSTNTGE. From start to end, the CDR3 is CASSSTNTGEAFF.

Comments on this clone: The read falls 3 residues short of the CDR3 end, and the missing part is taken from the germline J gene. The J gene is TRBJ1-1, the V gene TRBV6-1, with a weak D call TRBD1 (5 bases). The germline V gene has CDR1 MNHNS and CDR2 SASEGT. This CDR3 has 14 residues. The germline V and J ends were trimmed by 4 bases and 3 bases, with 12 bases remaining between them. CDR3 amino acids: CASSASAGDTEAFF. Incomplete CDR3 DNA: TGTGCCAGCAGTGCCTCAGCGGGGGACACTGAA.

Concerning this clone itself: The CDR3 end falls 3 residues outside the read, so it is completed with the germline J gene. The genes are TRBV6-1 and TRBJ1-5, with D possibly being TRBD1 (6 bases). The germline V and J ends were trimmed by 2 bases and 4 bases, with 18 bases remaining between them. CDR3 length: 17 amino acids. Germline V lookup: CDR1 MNHNS, CDR2 SASEGT. CDR3 DNA (partial): TGTGCCAGCAGTGAAAAGGGCTACCGTAGGGGGAATCAGCCC. It specifies CASSEKGYRRGNQP. In full, the CDR3 is CASSEKGYRRGNQPQHF.

This clone counts as medium-sized (0.01 to 0.1%) by frequency. The DNA ends 3 residues before the CDR3 does, and the rest of the CDR3 is filled in from the germline J gene. This chain uses TRBV4-1 with TRBJ1-2; D remains ambiguous. Germline V gene data show CDR1 as MGHRA and CDR2 as YSYEKL. The CDR3 is made up of 13 amino acids. This chain's CDR3 is CASSQEIAYSYTF. The CDR3 DNA, read in part, is TGCGCCAGCAGCCAAGAGATAGCATACAGC.

Note on this clone: The read stops 3 residues short of the end of the CDR3; the missing end is completed from the germline J gene. J is TRBJ1-5 and V is TRBV19, with TRBD1 identical over 7 bases. The CDR3 sequence is 13 residues long. Germline V gene lookup returns CDR1 LNHDA and CDR2 SQIVND (reference sequence). V trimming: 6 bases; J trimming: 9 bases; junction bases outside the gene matches: 8. This CDR3 reads CASRGQGDAPQHF. The DNA read from the CDR3 is TGTGCCAGTAGGGGGCAGGGGGACGCGCCC.

Note on this clone: The read halts 3 residues ahead of the CDR3 end, with the missing end drawn from the germline J gene. This chain connects TRBV18 to TRBJ1-5; TRBD1 aligns across 9 bases. The V gene end was trimmed by 6 bases and the J gene end by 4 bases; junction bases not matched to a gene: 1. This CDR3 has 13 residues. Looked up from germline, CDR1 is KGHSH and CDR2 is LQKENI. The sequenced CDR3 bases are TGTGCCAGCTCGGACAGGGGTAATCAGCCC. Translated: CASSDRGNQP. The entire CDR3 reads CASSDRGNQPQHF.

Of note for this clone: The read terminates 3 residues ahead of where the CDR3 ends, so the germline J gene completes it. The rearrangement uses TRBV7-2 and TRBJ1-2; 7 bases agree with TRBD1. The CDR3 has 13 amino acids. Germline V gene data show CDR1 as SGHTA and CDR2 as FQGNSA. CDR3 sequence: CASSPTGARGYTF. Incomplete CDR3 DNA: TGTGCCAGCAGCCCAACAGGGGCGCGAGGC.

To note about this clone: The CDR3 end is not reached by the read, which stops 3 residues before it; the germline J gene fills it in. The gene calls are TRBV30 and TRBJ1-5, with D maybe TRBD1 (6 bases). Germline assignment: CDR1 GTSNPN and CDR2 SVGIG (reference sequence). CDR3 length: 13 amino acids. V was shortened by 1 base and J by 6 bases, with 10 bases between the two germline ends. Partial CDR3 DNA: TGTGCCTGGAGTGAAACAGGGTTTCAGCCC. Translated, it gives CAWSETGFQP. The whole CDR3 protein reads CAWSETGFQPQHF. Together with reference TRBV30 and TRBJ1-5, the CDR3 gives the full variable domain: SQTIHQWPATLVQPVGSPLSLECTVEGTSNPNLYWYRQAAGRGLQLLFYSVGIGQISSEVPQNLSASRPQDRQFILSSKKLLLSDSGFYLCAWSETGFQPQHFGDGTRLSIL.

As concerns this clone: The CDR3 extends 3 residues past the end of the read, so its final part is completed from the germline J gene. The chain recombines TRBV6-2 or TRBV6-3 with TRBJ1-4; D unclear. V shed 7 bases and J shed 10 bases, with 13 bases lying between them. Germline values: CDR1 MNHEY, CDR2 SVGEGT. CDR3 size: 12 residues. Incomplete CDR3 DNA: TGTGCCAGCAACTACCTAGGAGGAAAA. As protein: CASNYLGGK. The whole CDR3 is CASNYLGGKLFF.